The T cell receptor beta chain under discussion was sequenced for a study of CD8 T cells in Susac syndrome. The CDR3 loop spans 15 amino acids. The V segment lost 2 bases and the J segment 5 bases; nucleotides outside the gene matches: 8. CDR1 and CDR2 (germline): MNHEY, SVGAGI. Treatment-naive patients with stable or active relapsing-remitting disease were the multiple sclerosis controls. An input of roughly 0.45 to 1 ug of RNA was subjected to reverse transcription using random hexamers. The method of amplification for TCR beta CDR3 was immunoSEQ multiplex PCR, covering 54 Vbeta and 13 Jbeta. One entry per CDR3 protein, called by TCRdb with MiXCR from the immunoSEQ multiplex PCR reads. The sample yields some 450,000 distinct CDR3 sequences, 75% to 90% seen once.

This rearrangement joins TRBV6-5 to TRBJ2-7; 8 bases match TRBD2. The specimen was CD8+ T cells from PBMCs. The clonotype was recovered from a human donor with multiple sclerosis. CDR3 in amino acids: CASSYASGPLNEQYF. The CDR3 DNA reads as TGTGCCAGCAGTTACGCTAGCGGGCCACTAAACGAGCAGTACTTC.